The entry that follows covers one T cell receptor (beta chain) sequence. No antigen is known for it. Clones were sequenced by immunoSEQ multiplex PCR, and TCRdb holds only the in-frame ones, with some missing. The sample includes a few thousand clones, 65% to 80% of them seen just once. This specimen belongs to a study of high-grade serous ovarian cancer treatment subgroups. Study-level background: On average, approximately 14,000 reads and about 8,100 unique TCR beta rearrangements were obtained per sample.

Germline V gives CDR1 SGHRS, CDR2 YFSETQ. J gave up 3 bases and V 4 bases, and 4 bases lay outside the gene matches. This CDR3 is 15 amino acids long. Tumor samples were taken before definitive surgery or chemotherapy. Overall study findings and caveats: TCR relatedness rose with neoantigen level and trended with mutation load.

Sample: tumor tissue. V is TRBV5-1 and J is TRBJ2-2, with 9 bases that match TRBD2. This TCR was recovered from a human donor with high-grade serous ovarian cancer. In nucleotides, the CDR3 is TGCGCCAGCAGCGGTAGCGGGGGAGACACCGGGGAGCTGTTTTTT. Protein product: CASSGSGGDTGELFF.